This T cell receptor (beta chain) was observed in a study of T cells expressing NK-cell markers. As for the study in general: Of eight sequenced donors, seven were HCMV-seropositive and one HCMV-seronegative.

Generation of TCR beta cDNA was performed by 5'RACE template switching incorporating UMIs. TCRdb reworked the 5' RACE reads into one entry per CDR3 protein, no DNA. The sample's table shows 200,000 to 300,000 distinct CDR3 sequences. The germline V gene has CDR1 DFQATT and CDR2 SNEGSKA (reference sequence). The CDR3 runs to 19 residues. V gene TRBV20-1 combines with J gene TRBJ2-1; TCRdb returns TRBD1, unconfirmable since there is no DNA. This clonotype was obtained from a woman between 18 and 70 years old in good health. The specimen was blood T cells: a sorted CD56 or NKG2C T cell subset, CD4+ or CD8+ T cells, or bulk PBMC T cells (not recorded which). Here the CDR3 reads CSASLVGRGGSRPYNEQFF.